These 31 T cell receptor beta chains share one sample of origin, sequenced in a study of cytomegalovirus exposure and HLA in healthy donors. PCR employed 60 Vbeta and 13 Jbeta primers. Data came from immunoSEQ multiplex PCR; TCRdb stores just in-frame clones and leaves some out. The specimen's table records some 60,000 clones. Sequencing was done on a sample of PBMCs. The receptor source for this set is a male donor in good health and CMV-seronegative.

This chain links TRBV2 with TRBJ2-7; D not resolved. The germline V and J ends were trimmed by 3 bases and 0 bases, with 12 bases remaining between them. Germline V lookup: CDR1 SNHLY, CDR2 FYNNEI. CDR3 length equals 15 residues. The CDR3 nucleotides read TGTGCCAGCAGTGACGAACAGCTGAGCTCCTACGAGCAGTACTTC. Translated, it gives CASSDEQLSSYEQYF.

This chain uses TRBV5-1 with TRBJ1-4; D call uncertain. This CDR3 region has 9 residues. V lost 9 bases, J lost 13 bases, and 10 bases lay in between. Per the germline V gene, CDR1 is SGHRS and CDR2 is YFSETQ. The CDR3 loop is CATARGLFF. CDR3 sequence (DNA): TGCGCCACTGCACGAGGACTGTTTTTT. The whole variable domain, remainder taken from reference TRBV5-1 and TRBJ1-4, is KAGVTQTPRYLIKTRGQQVTLSCSPISGHRSVSWYQQTPGQGLQFLFEYFSETQRNKGNFPGRFSGRQFSNSRSEMNVSTLELGDSALYLCATARGLFFGSGTQLSVL.

The chain employs TRBV2 and TRBJ1-3; 8 bases map to TRBD1. Germline CDR1 SNHLY, CDR2 FYNNEI. J lost 6 bases, V lost 4 bases, and 2 bases had no gene match. This CDR3 comprises 13 residues. CDR3 in DNA: TGTGCCAGCAGTGGACAGGGGACAAACACCATATATTTT. Its translation is CASSGQGTNTIYF. Drawing the rest from reference TRBV2 and TRBJ1-3, the complete variable domain is EPEVTQTPSHQVTQMGQEVILRCVPISNHLYFYWYRQILGQKVEFLVSFYNNEISEKSEIFDDQFSVERPDGSNFTLKIRSTKLEDSAMYFCASSGQGTNTIYFGEGSWLTVV.

The rearrangement links TRBV18 to TRBJ2-2; D unclear. V was shortened by 4 bases and J by 1 base, with 19 bases between the two germline ends. Germline CDR1 KGHSH, CDR2 LQKENI. The length of the CDR3 is 18 residues. CDR3 coding DNA: TGTGCCAGCTCACACTGGGTAGAGACATCCCAGAACACCGGGGAGCTGTTTTTT. Translation: CASSHWVETSQNTGELFF.

As concerns this clone: Other DNA sequences in the same sample also yield this CDR3. The chain carries TRBV19 and TRBJ2-2, with D possibly TRBD2 on 5 matching bases. Per germline, CDR1 LNHDA and CDR2 SQIVND (reference sequence). Trimming took 10 bases from V and 2 from J, leaving 14 bases between them. The CDR3 totals 14 residues. The chain's CDR3 is CATTGISNTGELFF. In DNA, the CDR3 is TGTGCCACGACCGGGATCAGCAACACCGGGGAGCTGTTTTTT.

The rearrangement uses TRBV20-1 and TRBJ2-3, with a tentative D call TRBD1 (6 bases). Germline V gene data show CDR1 as DFQATT and CDR2 as SNEGSKA (reference sequence). The germline V and J ends were trimmed by 8 bases and 5 bases, with 11 bases remaining between them. This CDR3 has 11 residues. CDR3 nucleotide sequence: TGCAGTCTGGAAGGGGGAGATACGCAGTATTTT. Protein sequence: CSLEGGDTQYF.

This chain connects TRBV10-1 to TRBJ1-6, with TRBD1 matching 8 bases. The CDR3 covers 16 residues. The V segment lost 6 bases and the J segment 1 base; nucleotides outside the gene matches: 5. Looked up from germline, CDR1 is WNHNN and CDR2 is SYGVQD (reference sequence). For the CDR3, the DNA is TGCGCCAGCAGGGACAGGGACGTTTCCTATAATTCACCCCTCCACTTT. Translated, it gives CASRDRDVSYNSPLHF.

V and J are TRBV7-2 and TRBJ2-1; 10 nucleotides align to TRBD2. CDR1 and CDR2 (germline): SGHTA, FQGNSA. The ends lost 6 bases at V and 7 bases at J; junction bases unmatched: 12. The CDR3 is 16 amino acids. This CDR3 is CASSFTGTSARNEQFF. DNA for the CDR3: TGTGCCAGCAGTTTTACCGGGACTAGCGCAAGGAATGAGCAGTTCTTC. Using reference TRBV7-2 and TRBJ2-1 for the parts outside the CDR3, the full variable domain is GAGVSQSPSNKVTEKGKDVELRCDPISGHTALYWYRQSLGQGLEFLIYFQGNSAPDKSGLPSDRFSAERTGGSVSTLTIQRTQQEDSAVYLCASSFTGTSARNEQFFGPGTRLTVL.

The chain couples TRBV13 to TRBJ2-5, with D perhaps TRBD1 (5 bases). Germline-derived CDR1 and CDR2 are PRHDT and FYEKMQ (reference sequence). V was trimmed by 5 bases and J by 3 bases, leaving 16 bases between them. This CDR3 has 15 residues. The CDR3 DNA reads as TGTGCCAGCAGCCGACAGTCGCTTTCCAAAGAGACCCAGTACTTC. Its translation: CASSRQSLSKETQYF.

CDR3 sequence: CASSLQQGRDSPLHF. CDR3 nucleotides: TGTGCCAGCAGTTTACAACAGGGACGGGATTCACCCCTCCACTTT. The V call is TRBV27, the J call TRBJ1-6, with a weak D call TRBD1 (6 bases). V shed 2 bases and J shed 8 bases, with 13 bases lying between them. The CDR3 runs 15 residues. Germline V lookup: CDR1 MNHEY, CDR2 SMNVEV (reference sequence).

This sequence joins TRBV9 and TRBJ2-6; D perhaps matches TRBD1 (6 bases). V lost 3 bases, J lost 0 bases, and 16 bases lay in between. The V gene's germline CDR1 is SGDLS and CDR2 YYNGEE. The CDR3 loop spans 18 amino acids. CDR3 loop: CASSGPDRLSSGANVLTF. CDR3 DNA sequence: TGTGCCAGCAGCGGGCCTGACAGGTTGAGCTCTGGGGCCAACGTCCTGACTTTC. The variable domain in full, completed from reference TRBV9 and TRBJ2-6, reads DSGVTQTPKHLITATGQRVTLRCSPRSGDLSVYWYQQSLDQGLQFLIQYYNGEERAKGNILERFSAQQFPDLHSELNLSSLELGDSALYFCASSGPDRLSSGANVLTFGAGSRLTVL.

V is TRBV5-1 and J is TRBJ1-2; D unresolved. Per the germline V gene, CDR1 is SGHRS and CDR2 is YFSETQ. V was shortened by 3 bases and J by 1 base, with 10 bases between the two germline ends. CDR3 length equals 14 residues. The CDR3 region is CASSSLGGNYGYTF. Written as DNA, the CDR3 is TGCGCCAGCAGCTCGCTGGGAGGTAACTATGGCTACACCTTC.

CDR3 protein: CASSYSGDYTDTQYF. The CDR3 nucleotides read TGCGCCAGCAGCTATAGCGGGGACTACACAGATACGCAGTATTTT. This chain connects TRBV5-1 to TRBJ2-3, with 8 bases aligning to TRBD2. The CDR3 totals 15 residues. Germline CDR1 and CDR2: SGHRS and YFSETQ. V lost 3 bases to trimming and J lost 2 bases; unmatched junction nucleotides: 5.

This rearrangement joins TRBV28 to TRBJ2-5; 8 bases agree with TRBD1. The J call is in doubt because the DNA end fits TRBJ2-7 better. The CDR3 totals 15 residues. In germline, CDR1 is MDHEN, CDR2 SYDVKM. The CDR3 nucleotides are TGTGCCAGCAGTTCCCACCGGACAGGGTCCTACGAGCAGTACTTC. Protein product: CASSSHRTGSYEQYF.

The chain combines TRBV28 with TRBJ2-7, with D perhaps TRBD1 (5 bases). The CDR3 spans 14 residues. Trimming removed 3 bases at V and 0 bases at J, with 9 bases between. Germline loops: CDR1 MDHEN, CDR2 SYDVKM. CDR3 DNA sequence: TGTGCCAGCAGTTTGTGGGGCAACTCCTACGAGCAGTACTTC. It translates to CASSLWGNSYEQYF.

As to this clone: Relative to the germline gene, one junction end is altered; a read error may explain this. The genes are TRBV7-9 and TRBJ2-1; D unresolved. This CDR3 contains 12 residues. The V gene's germline CDR1 is SEHNR and CDR2 FQNEAQ (reference sequence). The CDR3 DNA is TGTGCCAGCAGATTAGTTAGCCATGAGCAGTTCTTC. Encoded protein: CASRLVSHEQFF.

CDR3 sequence reads: CASSAGQGLNTEAFF. The CDR3 nucleotides are TGCGCCAGCAGCGCGGGACAGGGCCTTAACACTGAAGCTTTCTTT. The rearrangement links TRBV5-1 to TRBJ1-1, with 9 bases identical to TRBD1. The trim removed 4 bases at V and 2 bases at J, leaving 6 bases unmatched. Germline V gene sequence: CDR1 SGHRS, CDR2 YFSETQ. The CDR3 has 15 amino acids. The variable domain in full, with the rest retrieved from reference TRBV5-1 and TRBJ1-1, is KAGVTQTPRYLIKTRGQQVTLSCSPISGHRSVSWYQQTPGQGLQFLFEYFSETQRNKGNFPGRFSGRQFSNSRSEMNVSTLELGDSALYLCASSAGQGLNTEAFFGQGTRLTVV.

V gene TRBV28 combines with J gene TRBJ1-4; D may be TRBD1 (5 bases). From germline, CDR1 is MDHEN and CDR2 SYDVKM. Trimming removed 7 bases from V and 4 bases from J, with 16 bases in between. The CDR3 has 15 amino acids. The CDR3: CASTPWGGDNEKLFF. The CDR3 DNA reads TGTGCCAGCACCCCTTGGGGGGGGGATAATGAAAAACTGTTTTTT. The full variable domain, completed using reference TRBV28 and TRBJ1-4, is DVKVTQSSRYLVKRTGEKVFLECVQDMDHENMFWYRQDPGLGLRLIYFSYDVKMKEKGDIPEGYSVSREKKERFSLILESASTNQTSMYLCASTPWGGDNEKLFFGSGTQLSVL.

The gene calls are TRBV19 and TRBJ2-1, with D hard to call. Germline V CDR1 and CDR2: LNHDA, SQIVND (reference sequence). V was clipped by 3 bases and J by 6 bases, with 6 bases between them. The CDR3 covers 12 residues. This chain's CDR3 is CASSISPNEQFF. CDR3 in DNA: TGTGCCAGTAGTATCTCCCCCAATGAGCAGTTCTTC.

The chain uses TRBV19 and TRBJ1-2; D is possibly TRBD1 (5 bases). V lost 5 bases, J lost 2 bases, and 18 bases lay in between. The V gene's germline CDR1 is LNHDA and CDR2 SQIVND (reference sequence). The CDR3 is 16 amino acids. This CDR3 reads CASSRASGEGNYGYTF. DNA of the CDR3: TGTGCCAGTAGTCGGGCCTCCGGGGAGGGGAACTATGGCTACACCTTC.

Concerning this clone itself: Other DNA sequences in the sample encode the same CDR3. This CDR3 reads CAWSVNRNYGYTF. In nucleotides, the CDR3 is TGTGCCTGGAGCGTAAACCGGAACTATGGCTACACCTTC. The V call is TRBV30, the J call TRBJ1-2; D remains ambiguous. Deletions cut 3 bases from V and 2 bases from J, with 10 bases between. The CDR3 contains 13 residues. Per the germline V gene, CDR1 is GTSNPN and CDR2 is SVGIG (reference sequence).

The chain has TRBV7-9 and TRBJ1-2, with 9 nucleotides matching TRBD1. This CDR3 is 14 amino acids long. CDR1 is SEHNR and CDR2 is FQNEAQ in the germline V gene (reference sequence). The V segment lost 4 bases and the J segment 4 bases; nucleotides outside the gene matches: 4. CDR3 coding DNA: TGTGCCAGCAGCTCACAGGGGGCGGGCTATGGCTACACCTTC. Its translation: CASSSQGAGYGYTF.

V is TRBV4-2 and J is TRBJ2-1; D possibly corresponds to TRBD1 (5 bases). The V and J ends lost 4 bases and 5 bases respectively, with 9 bases between them. The V gene's germline CDR1 is LGHNA and CDR2 YNFKEQ. The CDR3 totals 13 residues. CDR3 residues: CASSPRQHNEQFF. In DNA form, the CDR3 reads TGTGCCAGCAGCCCCCGACAGCACAATGAGCAGTTCTTC.

The chain is built from TRBV15 and TRBJ2-7; 12 bases map to TRBD2. The J segment lost 6 bases and the V segment lost 0 bases, leaving 3 bases of the junction unmatched. The germline V gene encodes CDR1 LNHNV and CDR2 YYDKDF (reference sequence). CDR3 length: 15 amino acids. The CDR3 loop is CATSRDVLAGGEQYF. In DNA, the CDR3 is TGTGCCACCAGCAGAGATGTACTAGCGGGAGGCGAGCAGTACTTC.

Turning to this clone: Within the sample, other DNA sequences also encode this same CDR3. The rearrangement uses TRBV5-1 and TRBJ1-6; D might be TRBD1 (5 bases). The CDR3 is made up of 13 amino acids. Germline CDR1 reads SGHRS; CDR2 reads YFSETQ. Trimming took 5 bases from V and 9 from J, leaving 12 bases between them. The CDR3 DNA is TGCGCCAGCAGGGGTTTGGGGGGTTCACCCCTCCACTTT. The encoded protein is CASRGLGGSPLHF.

CDR3 sequence reads: CASSYSPGQATYEQYF. CDR3 DNA sequence: TGTGCCAGCAGCTACTCCCCGGGACAGGCGACCTACGAGCAGTACTTC. The chain carries TRBV27 and TRBJ2-7; 8 bases align to TRBD1. Trimming cost V 6 bases and J 2 bases; bases outside gene matches: 12. The CDR3 length is 16 residues. CDR1 is MNHEY and CDR2 is SMNVEV in the germline V gene (reference sequence).

This rearrangement joins TRBV4-2 to TRBJ2-7; TRBD1 agrees at 8 bases. The CDR3 loop spans 15 amino acids. Germline CDR1 LGHNA, CDR2 YNFKEQ. V lost 1 base, J lost 1 base, and 3 bases stayed unmatched. CDR3: CASSQAQGASYEQYF. CDR3 in DNA: TGTGCCAGCAGCCAAGCTCAGGGGGCATCCTACGAGCAGTACTTC.

The chain employs TRBV6-5 and TRBJ2-3; D remains unclear. The V gene lost 4 bases and the J gene lost 5 bases, with 19 bases spanning the gap. The germline gives CDR1 MNHEY, CDR2 SVGAGI. The CDR3 is 16 residues long. CDR3: CASSSQDSSNGDTQYF. The CDR3 nucleotides read TGTGCCAGCAGTTCCCAAGACTCGAGTAACGGAGATACGCAGTATTTT.

The V call is TRBV18, the J call TRBJ2-7; D possibly corresponds to TRBD1 (6 bases). This CDR3 is 15 amino acids long. The germline CDR1 and CDR2 sequences are KGHSH and LQKENI. The V end was cut by 3 bases, the J end by 2 bases, with 14 bases between. CDR3 in amino acids: CASSPRTSGAYEQYF. Written as DNA, the CDR3 is TGTGCCAGCTCACCCAGGACGTCAGGGGCCTACGAGCAGTACTTC.

The chain carries TRBV5-1 and TRBJ1-2, with a weak D call TRBD1 (6 bases). The CDR3 is made up of 13 amino acids. V lost 7 bases to trimming and J lost 8 bases, with 18 bases between them. CDR1 is SGHRS, CDR2 YFSETQ, per germline. The CDR3 coding sequence is TGCGCCAGCGGTGACAGGAGTAGGGAGGGCTACACCTTC. It translates to CASGDRSREGYTF.

The chain joins TRBV6-5 to TRBJ2-7; a weak D match, TRBD2 (5 bases). CDR1 is MNHEY and CDR2 is SVGAGI in the germline V gene. V lost 0 bases and J lost 7, with 7 bases in between. CDR3 length equals 12 residues. CDR3 coding DNA: TGTGCCAGCAGTTACTCAACGGGAGAGCAGTACTTC. Translating gives CASSYSTGEQYF.